A single sample gave rise to the 18 T cell receptor beta chains below, sequenced in a study of T cells after yellow fever vaccination. MiXCR, applied by TCRdb to the 5' RACE reads, yields one record per CDR3 protein. Of around 310,000 distinct CDR3 sequences listed, approximately 3.9% were seen once; the top ten hold approximately 25%. The source was PBMCs, collected 5 days after the yellow fever booster vaccination. The receptors shown here come from a man aged 18 to 35 who received the YFV17D yellow fever vaccine.

This clonotype came up many times. The chain has TRBV28 and TRBJ1-2; D perhaps matches TRBD1 (5 bases). Trimming removed 5 bases at V and 3 bases at J, with 13 bases between. Per the germline V gene, CDR1 is MDHEN and CDR2 is SYDVKM. This CDR3 region has 14 residues. The CDR3 DNA is TGTGCCAGCAGTACAGGACGGGGGGACTATGGCTACACCTTC. Its protein product is CASSTGRGDYGYTF.

The rearrangement joins TRBV7-2 to TRBJ2-3; 8 nucleotides align to TRBD2. CDR1 and CDR2 (germline): SGHTA, FQGNSA. The CDR3 is 16 amino acids. J was trimmed by 6 bases and V by 5 bases; bases with no gene match: 13. In nucleotides, the CDR3 is TGTGCCAGCAGCCCACGATCTGGCGGGGGGCTTGATACGCAGTATTTT. It yields the protein CASSPRSGGGLDTQYF.

The J gene is TRBJ2-5, the V gene TRBV18, with unresolved D. The CDR3 is made up of 15 amino acids. Trimming shortened V by 3 bases and J by 2 bases, and 13 bases separated the two germline ends. Germline V gene sequence: CDR1 KGHSH, CDR2 LQKENI. For the CDR3, the DNA is TGTGCCAGCTCACCTCCTAATCATAGACAAGAGACCCAGTACTTC. It translates to CASSPPNHRQETQYF.

This chain connects TRBV6-2 or TRBV6-3 to TRBJ2-4; D is uncertain. The CDR3 totals 15 residues. The V gene lost 0 bases and the J gene lost 0 bases, with 6 bases spanning the gap. CDR1 is MNHEY and CDR2 is SVGEGT in the germline V gene. The CDR3: CASSYSILAKNIQYF. The CDR3 region has the DNA TGTGCCAGCAGTTACTCGATCCTAGCCAAAAACATTCAGTACTTC.

This chain connects TRBV7-3 to TRBJ2-5, with D perhaps given as TRBD1 or TRBD2 (6 bases each). In germline, CDR1 is SGHTA, CDR2 FQGTGA. Trimming removed 3 bases from V and 4 bases from J, with 15 bases in between. This CDR3 contains 15 residues. The CDR3 loop is CASSLGNGGGETQYF. The CDR3 DNA reads TGTGCCAGCAGCTTGGGGAATGGAGGGGGAGAGACCCAGTACTTC.

J is TRBJ2-3 and V is TRBV6-5, with TRBD1 matching 12 bases. Per germline, CDR1 MNHEY and CDR2 SVGAGI. CDR3 length equals 17 residues. V gave up 2 bases and J gave up 1 base; unmatched junction bases: 4. This CDR3 is CASSYGTGGFGTDTQYF. The CDR3 bases are TGTGCCAGCAGTTACGGGACAGGGGGCTTTGGCACAGATACGCAGTATTTT.

Many counts were recorded for this clonotype. The CDR3 DNA sequence: TGTGCCAGCAGTTTCCGGGGGACCTACGAGCAGTACGTC. Protein product: CASSFRGTYEQYV. This chain joins TRBV12-3 or TRBV12-4 and TRBJ2-7; D may be TRBD2 (6 bases). V lost 3 bases and J 2 bases, leaving 8 bases between the germline ends. The CDR3 extends over 13 amino acids.

The sample holds many counts of this clonotype. This chain connects TRBV4-3 to TRBJ1-4, with a tentative D call TRBD1 (5 bases). V dropped 4 bases and J dropped 7 bases, with 13 bases sitting between them. The germline gives CDR1 LGHNA, CDR2 YSLEER. The CDR3 sequence is 14 residues long. The CDR3 sequence is CASSRLGTAEKLFF. CDR3 DNA sequence: TGCGCCAGCAGCCGACTGGGGACCGCTGAAAAACTGTTTTTT.

This clonotype was found a few times. This sequence joins TRBV25-1 and TRBJ2-3; 14 bases fit TRBD2. After removal of 4 bases from V and 4 bases from J, the junction contained 7 bases not matched to a gene. The CDR3 runs to 17 residues. Looked up from germline, CDR1 is MGHDK and CDR2 is SYGVNS. The DNA of the CDR3 is TGTGCCAGCAGTGCCGGACTAGCGGGGGGCGGCGCAGATACGCAGTATTTT. This translates into CASSAGLAGGGADTQYF.

This clonotype appeared many times. The V and J genes are TRBV20-1 and TRBJ2-3, with a possible D match to TRBD2 (6 bases). The V and J ends lost 0 bases and 5 bases respectively, with 15 bases between them. This CDR3 comprises 15 residues. Looked up from germline, CDR1 is DFQATT and CDR2 is SNEGSKA (reference sequence). CDR3 DNA: TGCAGTGCTAGAGAGGTTGGCGGGGTGATAGATACGCAGTATTTT. Its translation: CSAREVGGVIDTQYF.

This clonotype was detected ten times or more. The genes are TRBV18 and TRBJ1-1; TRBD1 is a possible D gene (6 bases). Germline CDR1 reads KGHSH; CDR2 reads LQKENI. Trimming stripped 3 bases from V and 4 bases from J, with 18 bases between. The CDR3 contains 16 residues. In DNA form, the CDR3 reads TGTGCCAGCTCACCTAACAGGGTTGGGGCGAGCACTGAAGCTTTCTTT. This gives the protein CASSPNRVGASTEAFF.

This clonotype was counted only a few times. CDR3 sequence: CASSQDWHRNNEKLFF. The CDR3 region has the DNA TGCGCCAGCAGCCAAGATTGGCACAGGAATAATGAAAAACTGTTTTTT. The chain employs TRBV4-1 and TRBJ1-4; D might be TRBD1 (5 bases). This CDR3 region has 16 residues. The germline V gene has CDR1 MGHRA and CDR2 YSYEKL. Trimming took 0 bases from V and 4 from J, leaving 12 bases between them.

At least ten counts were recorded for this clonotype. This chain joins TRBV7-2 and TRBJ2-3; 11 bases are shared with TRBD2. The J segment lost 2 bases and the V segment lost 1 base, leaving 5 bases of the junction unmatched. The CDR3 totals 17 residues. Looked up from germline, CDR1 is SGHTA and CDR2 is FQGNSA. The DNA for the CDR3 is TGTGCCAGCAGCTTAGACCTAGCGGGGGGTATCACAGATACGCAGTATTTT. Translating gives CASSLDLAGGITDTQYF. The full variable domain, with the rest looked up from reference TRBV7-2 and TRBJ2-3, is GAGVSQSPSNKVTEKGKDVELRCDPISGHTALYWYRQSLGQGLEFLIYFQGNSAPDKSGLPSDRFSAERTGGSVSTLTIQRTQQEDSAVYLCASSLDLAGGITDTQYFGPGTRLTVL.

This chain joins TRBV15 and TRBJ2-7; 10 bases fit TRBD2. CDR1 and CDR2 from the germline V gene are LNHNV and YYDKDF (reference sequence). With V trimmed by 0 bases and J by 4 bases, 6 bases remained unmatched. The CDR3 contains 16 residues. The CDR3 DNA sequence: TGTGCCACCAGCAGAGATACCCTAGCGGGGGTTTACGAGCAGTACGTC. The encoded protein is CATSRDTLAGVYEQYV.

This clonotype was counted ten times or more. V is TRBV7-9 and J is TRBJ1-1; 7 nucleotides line up with TRBD1. Germline V gene sequence: CDR1 SEHNR, CDR2 FQNEAQ (reference sequence). Losses at the gene ends were 1 base for V and 4 bases for J; bases not matched to a gene: 6. The CDR3 is 15 amino acids. The CDR3 sequence is CASSLGQGGLTEAFF. The CDR3, as DNA: TGTGCCAGCAGCTTAGGGCAGGGGGGCCTCACTGAAGCTTTCTTT.

The J gene is TRBJ2-5, the V gene TRBV27; D might be TRBD2 (7 bases). V was pared by 3 bases and J by 5 bases, with 19 bases between. CDR1 MNHEY and CDR2 SMNVEV come from the germline V gene (reference sequence). The CDR3 extends over 16 amino acids. The CDR3 DNA reads as TGTGCCAGCAGTTTGGTTAAAACGGGGGGCGTGGAGACCCAGTACTTC. Translation: CASSLVKTGGVETQYF.

This clonotype has ten or more counts. The chain uses TRBV4-3 and TRBJ1-2; D is uncertain. The V and J ends lost 4 bases and 8 bases respectively, with 20 bases between them. Germline CDR1 reads LGHNA; CDR2 reads YSLEER. CDR3 length equals 15 residues. In nucleotides, the CDR3 is TGCGCCAGCAGCCTCTCCTTTGAGGGATGGAGCGGCTACACCTTC. Amino acids: CASSLSFEGWSGYTF.

This clonotype appeared a few times. V gene TRBV7-2 combines with J gene TRBJ1-2; 10 bases are a match to TRBD1. The germline gives CDR1 SGHTA, CDR2 FQGNSA. CDR3 size: 14 residues. V lost 5 bases, J lost 2 bases, and 2 bases stayed unmatched. The CDR3 DNA is TGTGCCAGCAGCCGACAGGGGGCGAACTATGGCTACACCTTC. This gives the protein CASSRQGANYGYTF.